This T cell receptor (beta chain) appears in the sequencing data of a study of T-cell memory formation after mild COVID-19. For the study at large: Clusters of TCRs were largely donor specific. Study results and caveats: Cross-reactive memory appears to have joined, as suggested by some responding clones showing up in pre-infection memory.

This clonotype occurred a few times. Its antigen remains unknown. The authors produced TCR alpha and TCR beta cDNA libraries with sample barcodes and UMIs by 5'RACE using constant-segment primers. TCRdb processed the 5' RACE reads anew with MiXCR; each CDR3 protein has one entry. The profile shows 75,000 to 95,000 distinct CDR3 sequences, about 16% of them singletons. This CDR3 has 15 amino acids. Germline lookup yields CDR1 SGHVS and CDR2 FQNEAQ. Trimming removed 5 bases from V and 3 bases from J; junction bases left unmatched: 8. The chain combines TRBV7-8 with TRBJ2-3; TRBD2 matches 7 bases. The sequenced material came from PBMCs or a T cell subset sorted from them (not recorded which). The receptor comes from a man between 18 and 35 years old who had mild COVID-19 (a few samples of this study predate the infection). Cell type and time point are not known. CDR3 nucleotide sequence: TGTGCCAGCAGCCCCAGAAATAGCGGGACAGATACGCAGTATTTT. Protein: CASSPRNSGTDTQYF.